The 30 T cell receptor beta chains listed next were all sequenced from one sample in a study of T cells in Graves' hyperthyroidism and ophthalmopathy. The source material, RNA transcripts, was used to amplify TCR beta CDR3 regions. HTBI primers were the set used in a first-round RT-PCR of the TCR CDR3. TCRdb processed the multiplex PCR reads anew with MiXCR; each CDR3 protein has one entry. The sample lists 600,000 to 750,000 distinct CDR3 sequences; 17% were seen once. Sequencing was performed on blood. All receptors come from a man over 45 with Graves' hyperthyroidism.

As concerns this clonotype: One end of the junction does not line up with germline, which may come from a read error. The chain uses TRBV19 and TRBJ1-6; 8 bases match TRBD1. CDR3 size: 13 residues. Germline CDR1 is LNHDA and CDR2 is SQIVND (reference sequence). DNA of the CDR3: TGTGCCACCTCGACAGGGGATAATTCACCCCTCGACTTT. Translation: CATSTGDNSPLDF. The full variable domain, rest sourced from reference TRBV19 and TRBJ1-6, is DGGITQSPKYLFRKEGQNVTLSCEQNLNHDAMYWYRQDPGQGLRLIYYSQIVNDFQKGDIAEGYSVSREKKESFPLTVTSAQKNPTAFYLCATSTGDNSPLDFGNGTRLTVT.

J is TRBJ2-2 and V is TRBV4-3; D remains ambiguous. The germline gives CDR1 LGHNA, CDR2 YSLEER. There are 15 residues in the CDR3. V was shortened by 0 bases and J by 7 bases, with 12 bases between the two germline ends. The CDR3, as DNA: TGCGCCAGCAGCCAAGATCTGGGCGTTAACGGGGAGCTGTTTTTT. Its protein is CASSQDLGVNGELFF.

This chain joins TRBV6-6 and TRBJ2-5, with D perhaps matching TRBD2 (5 bases). This CDR3 region has 16 residues. With 0 bases removed from V and 5 bases from J, the gap between germline ends came to 16 bases. In germline, CDR1 is MNHNY, CDR2 SVGAGI (reference sequence). CDR3 protein: CASSYSSRSSRETQYF. CDR3 DNA sequence: TGTGCCAGCAGTTACTCTTCAAGGTCTAGCCGGGAGACCCAGTACTTC.

This clonotype was seen at least ten times. This chain joins TRBV7-9 and TRBJ1-1; possible D gene TRBD1, 5 bases. This CDR3 region has 14 residues. Germline V CDR1 and CDR2: SEHNR, FQNEAQ (reference sequence). V lost 4 bases, J lost 0 bases, and 9 bases lay in between. The CDR3 bases are TGTGCCAGCAGCTCATCGGGGGTGAACACTGAAGCTTTCTTT. It specifies CASSSSGVNTEAFF.

The chain has TRBV29-1 and TRBJ1-2, with TRBD1 matching over 8 bases. V was pared by 4 bases and J by 8 bases, with 6 bases of the junction left unmatched. CDR3 length equals 12 residues. In germline, CDR1 is SQVTM, CDR2 ANQGSEA. This CDR3 reads CSVGQGARGYTF. The CDR3 DNA sequence: TGCAGCGTTGGGCAGGGGGCGCGCGGCTACACCTTC. Using reference TRBV29-1 and TRBJ1-2 for the parts outside the CDR3, the full variable domain is SAVISQKPSRDICQRGTSLTIQCQVDSQVTMMFWYRQQPGQSLTLIATANQGSEATYESGFVIDKFPISRPNLTFSTLTVSNMSPEDSSIYLCSVGQGARGYTFGSGTRLTVV.

The rearrangement links TRBV11-2 to TRBJ1-2, with 8 bases lining up with TRBD1. With V trimmed by 1 base and J by 6 bases, 4 bases remained unmatched. The CDR3 sequence is 14 residues long. Germline V gene lookup returns CDR1 SGHAT and CDR2 FQNNGV. The DNA for the CDR3 is TGTGCCAGCAGCTTAGGGGCAGGGGGCCATGGCTACACCTTC. Encoded protein: CASSLGAGGHGYTF.

This clonotype was observed once. Compared with germline, one end of the junction differs, possibly owing to a read error. The V call is TRBV6-1, the J call TRBJ1-1; the D is unclear. The V gene's germline CDR1 is MNHNS and CDR2 SASEGT. The CDR3 totals 14 residues. The CDR3: CASIQRQGGTDAFF. CDR3 coding DNA: TGTGCCAGCATTCAGAGGCAAGGCGGAACTGATGCTTTCTTT.

V gene TRBV6-2 or TRBV6-3 combines with J gene TRBJ2-3; TRBD2 matches at 7 bases. Trimming removed 5 bases from V and 4 bases from J; junction bases left unmatched: 6. This CDR3 contains 14 residues. Germline V gives CDR1 MNHEY, CDR2 SVGEGT. This CDR3 reads CASSATGLADTQYF. CDR3 bases: TGTGCCAGCAGTGCAACAGGACTAGCAGATACGCAGTATTTT.

Concerning this clonotype: A much larger clone differs from this one at a single base, so this may be a read error. This chain links TRBV27 with TRBJ2-5, with 11 bases matching TRBD1. The germline CDR1 and CDR2 sequences are MNHEY and SMNVEV (reference sequence). Trimming removed 10 bases from V and 5 bases from J; junction bases left unmatched: 9. This CDR3 has 14 residues. CDR3 in amino acids: CATSRTGGRETQYF. The CDR3 DNA follows: TGTGCCACCTCCCGGACAGGGGGCCGGGAGACCCAGTACTTC.

The chain recombines TRBV12-3 or TRBV12-4 with TRBJ1-5; no definite D call. Between the trimmed V and J ends, which lost 1 base and 5 bases, there was a span of 9 bases. This CDR3 is 14 amino acids long. The CDR3 DNA is TGTGCCAGCAGTTTAGGGCGGTCTGATCAGCCCCAGCATTTT. This translates into CASSLGRSDQPQHF.

This clonotype has ten or more counts. The chain employs TRBV10-3 and TRBJ1-1; 10 positions agree with TRBD1. Germline CDR1 is ENHRY and CDR2 is SYGVKD. The CDR3 is made up of 15 amino acids. The junction had 7 bases not matched to a gene; V was cut back by 5 bases and J by 4 bases. CDR3 nucleotides: TGTGCCATCAGTTTATCCGGGACAGGGGCCACTGAAGCTTTCTTT. It yields the protein CAISLSGTGATEAFF.

This clonotype was counted at least ten times. This rearrangement joins TRBV24-1 to TRBJ2-7; 9 nucleotides align to TRBD2. CDR3 length equals 17 residues. Germline V gene sequence: CDR1 KGHDR, CDR2 SFDVKD. V dropped 4 bases and J dropped 3; count of bases not matched to a gene: 12. The CDR3 DNA reads TGTGCCACCAGTGAGTATCCCTTGAGGCGGGAGGGCTACGAGCAGTACTTC. This gives the protein CATSEYPLRREGYEQYF.

This clonotype was observed many times. The rearrangement joins TRBV7-8 to TRBJ2-3; 9 positions agree with TRBD2. Germline trimming cut 5 bases from V and 4 bases from J; bases unmatched to any gene: 4. The CDR3 sequence is 14 residues long. Germline assignment: CDR1 SGHVS and CDR2 FQNEAQ. This CDR3 is CASSLSGSPDTQYF. In DNA form, the CDR3 reads TGTGCCAGCAGCCTTAGCGGGAGTCCAGATACGCAGTATTTT.

This clonotype was detected a few times. J is TRBJ2-1 and V is TRBV6-5, with 8 bases matching TRBD2. Per the germline V gene, CDR1 is MNHEY and CDR2 is SVGAGI. J gave up 5 bases and V 4 bases, and 13 bases lay outside the gene matches. The CDR3 consists of 17 residues. Here the CDR3 reads CASSSSGAGGFNNEQFF. CDR3 in DNA: TGTGCCAGCAGTTCGTCAGGGGCGGGAGGCTTTAACAATGAGCAGTTCTTC.

This rearrangement joins TRBV20-1 to TRBJ1-5, with D possibly matching TRBD1 (5 bases). CDR1 is DFQATT and CDR2 is SNEGSKA in the germline V gene (reference sequence). This CDR3 contains 14 residues. The V end lost 3 bases, the J end lost 7 bases, and 16 bases lay between the germline ends. The CDR3 sequence: CSASPQGEVQPQHF. CDR3 DNA sequence: TGCAGTGCTAGCCCCCAAGGGGAGGTGCAGCCCCAGCATTTT.

This clonotype was detected many times. This chain connects TRBV27 to TRBJ2-1; D unresolved. V gave up 4 bases and J gave up 0 bases, with 7 bases separating them. Germline V CDR1 and CDR2: MNHEY, SMNVEV (reference sequence). CDR3 size: 14 residues. The CDR3 protein is CASSSLSSYNEQFF. The CDR3 DNA follows: TGTGCCAGCAGTTCGCTGAGCTCCTACAATGAGCAGTTCTTC.

The rearrangement uses TRBV5-1 and TRBJ2-5; 13 positions match TRBD2. The CDR3 runs to 18 residues. Germline CDR1 reads SGHRS; CDR2 reads YFSETQ. After removal of 0 bases from V and 2 bases from J, the junction contained 7 bases not matched to a gene. CDR3 nucleotide sequence: TGCGCCAGCAGCTTGGGCGTGGGACTAGCGGGATTGCAAGAGACCCAGTACTTC. It translates to CASSLGVGLAGLQETQYF.

This clonotype was recorded at least ten times. The chain recombines TRBV7-6 with TRBJ2-3; 7 nucleotides line up with TRBD1. The ends lost 4 bases at V and 0 bases at J; junction bases unmatched: 4. CDR1 is SGHVS, CDR2 FNYEAQ, per germline. The CDR3 extends over 15 amino acids. The CDR3, as DNA: TGTGCCAGCAGCTGGGACAGAGCTAGCACAGATACGCAGTATTTT. This translates into CASSWDRASTDTQYF.

The CDR3 is CASSRMASPYNEQFF. DNA of the CDR3: TGTGCCAGCAGCCGTATGGCCTCCCCTTACAATGAGCAGTTCTTC. The chain recombines TRBV28 with TRBJ2-1; D is unresolved. Germline-derived CDR1 and CDR2 are MDHEN and SYDVKM. The ends were cut back, 6 bases at V and 4 bases at J, with 16 bases in the middle. This CDR3 comprises 15 residues.

This clonotype was recorded many times. J is TRBJ2-7 and V is TRBV7-8, with TRBD2 matching over 12 bases. The V gene's germline CDR1 is SGHVS and CDR2 FQNEAQ. V gave up 1 base and J gave up 3 bases; unmatched junction bases: 4. This CDR3 spans 16 amino acids. In DNA form, the CDR3 reads TGTGCCAGCAGCTTAGGTGGACTAGCGGGACGCTACGAGCAGTACTTC. This sequence encodes CASSLGGLAGRYEQYF.

This clonotype has ten or more counts. The rearrangement joins TRBV12-3 or TRBV12-4 to TRBJ1-5; tentatively, D is TRBD1 (6 bases). This CDR3 is built from 15 residues. V was clipped by 6 bases and J by 2 bases, with 14 bases between them. CDR3 nucleotide sequence: TGTGCCAGCAGGGAGGGACATGGCGGCAATCAGCCCCAGCATTTT. It translates to CASREGHGGNQPQHF.

This clonotype has at least ten counts. J is TRBJ2-7 and V is TRBV18; D is possibly TRBD1 (6 bases). This CDR3 region has 14 residues. Trimming stripped 3 bases from V and 3 bases from J, with 12 bases between. Germline assignment: CDR1 KGHSH and CDR2 LQKENI. For the CDR3, the DNA is TGTGCCAGCTCACCGAGAAGGGGGTACTACGAGCAGTACTTC. It yields the protein CASSPRRGYYEQYF.

This clonotype was recorded at least ten times. The CDR3 region is CASRRLAGTDTQYF. CDR3 DNA: TGTGCCAGCAGGAGACTAGCGGGGACGGATACGCAGTATTTT. The J gene is TRBJ2-3, the V gene TRBV2; 11 bases align to TRBD2. This CDR3 is built from 14 residues. J was trimmed by 6 bases and V by 6 bases; bases with no gene match: 5. From germline, CDR1 is SNHLY and CDR2 FYNNEI. The full variable domain, completed using reference TRBV2 and TRBJ2-3, is EPEVTQTPSHQVTQMGQEVILRCVPISNHLYFYWYRQILGQKVEFLVSFYNNEISEKSEIFDDQFSVERPDGSNFTLKIRSTKLEDSAMYFCASRRLAGTDTQYFGPGTRLTVL.

The V and J genes are TRBV25-1 and TRBJ2-3; 9 bases agree with TRBD1. With V trimmed by 6 bases and J by 2 bases, 6 bases remained unmatched. The CDR3 totals 15 residues. Germline values: CDR1 MGHDK, CDR2 SYGVNS. The CDR3 region is CASRFTGGNTDTQYF. In DNA, the CDR3 is TGTGCCAGCAGATTTACAGGGGGCAACACAGATACGCAGTATTTT.

The chain employs TRBV5-1 and TRBJ2-5, with D tentatively TRBD2 (6 bases). The CDR3 runs 16 residues. Trimming shortened V by 3 bases and J by 0 bases, and 15 bases separated the two germline ends. CDR1 SGHRS and CDR2 YFSETQ come from the germline V gene. The CDR3 DNA follows: TGCGCCAGCAGCTACGGGGACTTTTTCTACCAAGAGACCCAGTACTTC. It codes for CASSYGDFFYQETQYF.

This clonotype turned up a few times. The genes are TRBV3-1 and TRBJ1-1, with TRBD1 matching over 8 bases. The CDR3 runs 14 residues. The V and J ends lost 4 bases and 6 bases, in that order; junction bases with no gene match: 7. Germline CDR1 LGHDT, CDR2 YNNKEL (reference sequence). CDR3 coding DNA: TGTGCCAGCAGCCTACAGGGGGGGGGTTCTGAAGCTTTCTTT. Amino acids: CASSLQGGGSEAFF.

This chain uses TRBV18 with TRBJ2-2; a possible D gene is TRBD1 (6 bases). V lost 9 bases, J lost 4 bases, and 15 bases lay in between. The germline gives CDR1 KGHSH, CDR2 LQKENI. The CDR3 extends over 14 amino acids. The CDR3 bases are TGTGCCAGTTCTAGGGACAAGCTCACCGGGGAGCTGTTTTTT. Its protein product is CASSRDKLTGELFF.

This clonotype was seen at least ten times. The chain couples TRBV5-1 to TRBJ2-7; 9 positions agree with TRBD1. The J segment lost 6 bases and the V segment lost 4 bases, leaving 11 bases of the junction unmatched. CDR3 size: 15 residues. The germline CDR1 and CDR2 sequences are SGHRS and YFSETQ. As DNA, the CDR3 is TGCGCCAGCAGCCCACCGGGACAGGGATCTAGCGAGCAGTACTTC. Translated: CASSPPGQGSSEQYF.

The V call is TRBV14, the J call TRBJ2-5; D is perhaps TRBD1 (6 bases). Deletions cut 5 bases from V and 5 bases from J, with 12 bases between. From germline, CDR1 is SGHDN and CDR2 FVKESK. This CDR3 contains 13 residues. The CDR3 DNA reads TGTGCCAGCAGCGTTTACAGGGATGAGACCCAGTACTTC. Translated, it gives CASSVYRDETQYF.

V and J are TRBV13 and TRBJ2-6; maybe TRBD2 (5 bases). The V end was cut by 5 bases, the J end by 0 bases, with 14 bases between. Germline assignment: CDR1 PRHDT and CDR2 FYEKMQ (reference sequence). This CDR3 contains 17 residues. The CDR3 region is CASSPGGLSSGANVLTF. As DNA, the CDR3 is TGTGCCAGCAGCCCAGGCGGGTTAAGCTCTGGGGCCAACGTCCTGACTTTC.